These T cell receptor beta chains were read from a single sample in a study of OX40 agonist ivuxolimab in advanced cancers. Produced via immunoSEQ multiplex PCR; TCRdb's table is partial and in-frame only. The sample records 84,000 or so clones, approximately 91% being singletons. Sequences were derived from CD4+ or CD8+ T cells sorted from blood, sampled in a trial of the OX40 agonist ivuxolimab. These receptors were obtained from an adult with an advanced solid tumor such as melanoma, head and neck, liver or kidney cancer. CDR3s leave out the opening cysteine and the closing phenylalanine or tryptophan.

j_call v_call cdr3_aa
TRBJ2-2 TRBV19 ASTFGGGRNTGELF
TRBJ1-2 TRBV18 ASSPPRGGGYT
TRBJ1-3 TRBV6-1 ASSVQGAGGSGNTIY
TRBJ1-1 TRBV6-5 ASSYSGQGGEAF
TRBJ2-2 TRBV4-1 ASSQGGRGRTGELF
TRBJ2-7 TRBV11-1 ASSLKVPSYEQY
TRBJ1-5 TRBV15 ATSRSDRRSGGMPQH
TRBJ2-7 TRBV27 ASSRTSGSYEQY
TRBJ2-1 TRBV30 AATSGFYEQF
TRBJ2-7 TRBV25-1 ASSEYSARGDEQY
TRBJ1-4 TRBV19 ASSRQAGTPNEKLF
TRBJ2-3 TRBV9 ASREVLRDTQY
TRBJ2-7 TRBV7-6 ASSKGHLKEQY
TRBJ1-4 TRBV6-6 ASSPRGAGEKLF
TRBJ2-1 TRBV30 ARGTVGGQF
TRBJ1-1 TRBV9 ASSVGRRTEAF
TRBJ2-2 TRBV18 ASSPVGHTGELF
TRBJ1-1 TRBV2 ASSEGRNTEAF
TRBJ2-7 TRBV18 ASSPGQEPYEQY
TRBJ2-6 TRBV11-2 ASSLAGGASGANVLT
TRBJ1-2 TRBV6-1 ASSEGVATYGYT
TRBJ1-2 TRBV11-2 ASSLAGNYGYT
TRBJ2-7 TRBV7-2 ASSLVSRRGAYEQY
TRBJ2-2 TRBV30 ACWTGGTGELF
TRBJ1-1 TRBV7-9 ASQERGQTEAF
TRBJ1-5 TRBV28 ASSLIRGANQPQH
TRBJ2-1 TRBV10-3 AISASGPHEQF
TRBJ1-5 TRBV2 ASARDDNQPQH
TRBJ2-5 TRBV6-1 ASSPDGTQY
TRBJ1-1 TRBV5-1 ASSHQGAQGPEAF
TRBJ1-6 TRBV11-2 ASSAQTGFGNSPLH
TRBJ2-5 TRBV14 ASSQRLPGETQY
TRBJ1-3 TRBV6-1 ASSHQPGGNTIY
TRBJ2-2 TRBV5-1 ASSRDTGELF
TRBJ2-3 TRBV10-1 ASSDSGGGASTDTQY
TRBJ2-7 TRBV14 ASSENVSGGLLRGGEQY
TRBJ2-2 TRBV7-3 ASSFQAGGPLGTGELF
TRBJ2-6 TRBV30 AWRTVSGANVLT
TRBJ1-1 TRBV5-1 ASSSTGSNTEAF
TRBJ2-7 TRBV19 ASTQSRQGREEQY
TRBJ2-5 TRBV11-2 ASSFLGLAGQQETQY
TRBJ1-1 TRBV30 AWIPGVWNTEAF
TRBJ2-7 TRBV6-5 ATLGQGAYEQY
TRBJ1-4 TRBV5-6 ASSLGIAPTNEKLF
TRBJ2-3 TRBV5-4 ASSLAGSGPTAADTQY
TRBJ1-2 TRBV21-1 ASSRLQGGDIDYGYT
TRBJ2-2 TRBV21-1 ASSNRGGTGELF
TRBJ1-4 TRBV10-2 ASSDRVNEKLF
TRBJ2-1 TRBV5-1 ASSLEGAYNEQF